The rows below give T cell receptor beta chains drawn from one sample of a study. TCRdb called the RT-PCR reads again in MiXCR, with one record for every CDR3 protein. Counted here are around 700,000 distinct CDR3 sequences, approximately 14% occurring once; the ten biggest clones make up 3.6%. The sequencing input was memory CD4+ T cells from blood. Receptors were obtained from a female donor in good health, serving as a healthy control. Each CDR3 is given with its conserved first and last residue. The order of the fields is J gene, V gene, D gene, clone size, CDR3 DNA, CDR3 protein. D genes are given only for firm matches. Clone size is given for some rows only: seen once, a few or many times, or a class if the clone is expanded.

TRBJ2-7,TRBV28,.,few,TGTGCCAGCAGTTTACTCCGGGACGAAAAATACGAGCAGTACTTC,CASSLLRDEKYEQYF
TRBJ2-7,TRBV12-3/TRBV12-4,TRBD1,.,TGTGCCAGCAGTGGCGGACAGGGGGCTCTATACGAGCAGTACTTC,CASSGGQGALYEQYF
TRBJ2-3,TRBV10-2,TRBD2,many,TGCGCCAGCAGTAAAGCGGGAGGGCCGAGAAATACGCAGTATTTT,CASSKAGGPRNTQYF
TRBJ1-5,TRBV6-4,.,many,TGTGCCAGCAGTGACTCGAGCCCCCCTTCAGGGAGCGACAATCAGCCCCAGCATTTT,CASSDSSPPSGSDNQPQHF
TRBJ2-7,TRBV20-1,TRBD2,few,TGCAGTGCTAGACTAGCGGGCAATACCGGAAGAGAGCAGTACTTC,CSARLAGNTGREQYF
TRBJ2-1,TRBV29-1,TRBD1,many,TGCAGCGTTGAAGGTTTGCCAGGACAGGGATTGGGCAATGAGCAGTTCTTC,CSVEGLPGQGLGNEQFF
TRBJ2-1,TRBV7-9,TRBD2,.,TGTGCCAGCAGCGCACCTCCCCGACTAGCGGTCTACAATGAGCAGTTCTTC,CASSAPPRLAVYNEQFF
TRBJ2-1,TRBV24-1,TRBD1,.,TGTGCCACCAGTGACCAGGGGGTCCCCTACAATGAGCAGTTCTTC,CATSDQGVPYNEQFF
TRBJ1-2,TRBV20-1,.,few,TGCAGTGCTAGAGTAGTCAACTATGGCTACACCTTC,CSARVVNYGYTF
TRBJ1-4,TRBV2,.,many,TGTGCCAGCAGTGAGAGAGAAAAACTGTTTTTT,CASSEREKLFF
TRBJ1-2,TRBV7-3,.,few,TGTGCCAGCAGCTTATTTTCGTCCGGGCTAGGCTACACCTTC,CASSLFSSGLGYTF
TRBJ1-6,TRBV12-3/TRBV12-4,.,few,TGTGCCAGCAGTTTAGGGGGGGGCCGGAATTCACCCCTCCACTTT,CASSLGGGRNSPLHF
TRBJ2-1,TRBV24-1,TRBD2,.,TGTGCCACCAGTGCCCTAGGGACTAGCGGGAGTCTGTTCTTC,CATSALGTSGSLFF
TRBJ2-5,TRBV6-6,TRBD1,few,TGTGCCACCAATTCAGGGGGAGCCACAAGCACGGAGACCCAGTACTTC,CATNSGGATSTETQYF
TRBJ2-4,TRBV4-1,TRBD2,many,TGCGCCAGCAGCCAGCCTAGAGCGGGAGTAGGCAAAAACATTCAGTACTTC,CASSQPRAGVGKNIQYF
TRBJ2-7,TRBV2,.,.,TGTGCCAGCCGGGTAGGGCAGACCTACGAGCAGTACTTC,CASRVGQTYEQYF
TRBJ2-2,TRBV28,TRBD2,.,TGTGCCAGCGGGTTAGCGGGAGATTCCGGGGAGCTGTTTTTT,CASGLAGDSGELFF
TRBJ1-4,TRBV3-1,.,few,TGTGCCAGCAGCCAGTGGGGAACAACTAATGAAAAACTGTTTTTT,CASSQWGTTNEKLFF
TRBJ1-3,TRBV6-5,.,many,TGTGCCAGCACACCTGCCGGTTCTGGAAACACCATATATTTT,CASTPAGSGNTIYF
TRBJ1-4,TRBV29-1,.,few,TGCAGCGCCGGGACGGATAATGAAAAACTGTTTTTT,CSAGTDNEKLFF
TRBJ2-3,TRBV15,.,.,TGTGCCACCAGCAGAGGGACAGCGGCCAACACAGATACGCAGTATTTT,CATSRGTAANTDTQYF
TRBJ2-7,TRBV10-3,TRBD2,.,TGTGCCATCAGTGAGTCAGGGACTAGCGGGATAAGCAGCTACGAGCAGTACTTC,CAISESGTSGISSYEQYF
TRBJ1-1,TRBV6-2/TRBV6-3,TRBD1,.,TGTGCCGCAAGGGACAGGGAGAATACTGAAGCTTTCTTT,CAARDRENTEAFF
TRBJ2-5,TRBV12-5,TRBD2,.,TGTGCTAGTGGTTCGGGGGGGGCCCTTGAGACCCAGTACTTC,CASGSGGALETQYF
TRBJ1-1,TRBV20-1,.,.,TGCAGTGCTAGAGTTTGGCGGGGCGCTGAAGCTTTCTTT,CSARVWRGAEAFF
TRBJ1-2,TRBV27,.,few,TGTGCCAGCAGTCCTTCGGGGGCCCCAGCGGGCACCTTC,CASSPSGAPAGTF
TRBJ2-1,TRBV28,.,few,TGTGCCAGCAGCGATATTAGGATCTTGGGAAATGAGCAGTTCTTC,CASSDIRILGNEQFF
TRBJ1-2,TRBV6-6,.,few,TGTGCCAGCAGTTTCCAGACGGCAAGCTATGGCTACACCTTC,CASSFQTASYGYTF
TRBJ2-3,TRBV20-1,.,.,TGCAGTGGGGTAGGACGGGAGAGGGATACGCAGTATTTT,CSGVGRERDTQYF
TRBJ2-1,TRBV4-2,TRBD2,few,TGTGCCAGCAGCCAAGATAAGGGGACTACGTACAATGAGCAGTTCTTC,CASSQDKGTTYNEQFF
TRBJ2-1,TRBV2,TRBD1,.,TGTGCCAGCAGAGTGGACAGGTCAACACTCCACAATGAGCAGTTCTTC,CASRVDRSTLHNEQFF
TRBJ2-7,TRBV7-8,TRBD1,few,TGTGCCAGCAGCTTAAGGACAGGGATAGGCTACGAGCAGTACTTC,CASSLRTGIGYEQYF
TRBJ2-7,TRBV20-1,.,few,TGCAGTGCTAGAAGACAGGTCGGGGACAACGAGCAGTACTTC,CSARRQVGDNEQYF
TRBJ1-1,TRBV12-3/TRBV12-4,.,many,TGTGCCAGCATCATAGGGGCCTATCCCACTGAAGCTTTCTTT,CASIIGAYPTEAFF
TRBJ2-5,TRBV14,TRBD2,few,TGTGCCAGCAGCCAAATGGGGAGACTAGCGGGTTTGGAGACCCAGTACTTC,CASSQMGRLAGLETQYF
TRBJ1-1,TRBV3-1,.,.,TGTGCCAGCAGCCCACTCCCGCGGGGGGCGGGAGCTTTCTTT,CASSPLPRGAGAFF
TRBJ1-5,TRBV18,.,few,TGTGCCAGCTCACCAAACCAGGGCGCCCATAGCAATCAGCCCCAGCATTTT,CASSPNQGAHSNQPQHF
TRBJ1-2,TRBV29-1,.,few,TGCAGCGTTGAAGATCGGGGGGCACGCTATGGCTACACCTTC,CSVEDRGARYGYTF
TRBJ2-1,TRBV7-2,.,.,TGTGCCAGCAGCTCGAAGGAGGGTTCGCAGTTCTTC,CASSSKEGSQFF
TRBJ2-3,TRBV28,TRBD2,.,TGTGCCAGCAGTTCGGGGACTAGCGGGATAAGTTTTTATGCAGATACGCAGTATTTT,CASSSGTSGISFYADTQYF
TRBJ2-3,TRBV15,.,few,TGTGCCACCAGCAGATGGGCAGCAGCTAGCACAGATACGCAGTATTTT,CATSRWAAASTDTQYF
TRBJ2-3,TRBV28,.,once,TGTGCCAGCAGTCCAGGGGTTATCGGGACAGATACGCAGTATTTT,CASSPGVIGTDTQYF
TRBJ2-2,TRBV25-1,TRBD1,few,TGTGCCAGCAGTGAGGGGGGACAGGGGCACACCGGGGAGCTGTTTTTT,CASSEGGQGHTGELFF
TRBJ2-3,TRBV12-3/TRBV12-4,.,few,TGTGCCAGCAGTCCCCGGGGTAGCGGTAGCACAGATACGCAGTATTTT,CASSPRGSGSTDTQYF
TRBJ2-3,TRBV7-9,.,.,TGTGCCAGCAGCCCCCCAGCAGGGAGGAGTACTAGCACAGATACGCAGTATTTT,CASSPPAGRSTSTDTQYF
TRBJ2-5,TRBV7-2,.,.,TGTGCCAGCACGTCGAGTCAGGGGTATCGAGAGACCCAGTACTTC,CASTSSQGYRETQYF
TRBJ1-5,TRBV7-2,TRBD1,many,TGTGCCAGCAGACAAGGACAGGGAGATCAGCCCCAGCATTTT,CASRQGQGDQPQHF
TRBJ2-5,TRBV6-2/TRBV6-3,.,.,TGTGCCAGCAGTTACAGGTTCCAAGAGACCCAGTACTTC,CASSYRFQETQYF
TRBJ2-7,TRBV7-7,.,.,TGTGCCAGCAGCATATCTGACAGCCACTACGAGCAGTACTTC,CASSISDSHYEQYF
TRBJ2-5,TRBV5-1,TRBD2,.,TGCGCCAGCAGCTTGGCCGGGGGGGCCGAAGAGACCCAGTACTTC,CASSLAGGAEETQYF